A selection of T cell receptor beta chains follows, all from one sample in a study of post-analysis software for immune sequencing data. One entry per CDR3 protein, called by TCRdb with MiXCR from the PCR reads. The sample yields around 700,000 distinct CDR3 sequences, 55% to 70% seen once. The source material was blood. All receptors derive from a girl aged 2 to 10 with multiple sclerosis. The CDR3 runs from the conserved cysteine through the conserved F or W. Each record gives: clone size, J gene, D gene, V gene, CDR3 DNA, CDR3 protein. D genes are given only for firm matches. Some rows have no size entry. The others give once, few or many, or a class for an expanded clone.

.	TRBJ2-3	.	TRBV20-1	TGCAGTGCTAGCGGGGACGGCACAGATACGCAGTATTTT	CSASGDGTDTQYF
.	TRBJ1-4	.	TRBV7-8	TGTGCCAGCAGCCCGGAGAGAGTGGGAGAAAAACTGTTTTTT	CASSPERVGEKLFF
.	TRBJ2-3	TRBD2	TRBV6-5	TGTGCCAGCAGTTACCGGTCTAGCGGGACTAGCACAGATACGCAGTATTTT	CASSYRSSGTSTDTQYF
.	TRBJ2-1	.	TRBV29-1	TGCAGCGTGTGGACAGAATCCTACAATGAGCAGTTCTTC	CSVWTESYNEQFF
.	TRBJ2-5	TRBD1	TRBV12-3/TRBV12-4	TGTGCCAGCAGTTTCCGGGACAGGGGGCGCACAGAGACCCAGTACTTC	CASSFRDRGRTETQYF
.	TRBJ1-5	.	TRBV25-1	TGTGCCAGCAGTACAGGGTATGGCAATCAGCCCCAGCATTTT	CASSTGYGNQPQHF
few	TRBJ2-1	.	TRBV4-1	TGTGCCAGCAGCCAGGGGAACAATGAGCAGTTCTTC	CASSQGNNEQFF
few	TRBJ2-3	.	TRBV5-1	TGCGCCAGCAGCGCTGCGACGGGGAATACGCAGTATTTT	CASSAATGNTQYF
once	TRBJ2-5	.	TRBV6-6	TGTGCCAGCAGTTCGAACCGGGACCTCAAAGAGACCCAGTACTTC	CASSSNRDLKETQYF
.	TRBJ2-3	.	TRBV6-1	TGTGCCAGCAGTGAAGGCCCAAACCGTTCCACAGATACGCAGTATTTT	CASSEGPNRSTDTQYF
few	TRBJ2-7	.	TRBV7-8	TGTGCCAGCAGCTTACACGAGGTGAGGGGCTCCTACGAGCAGTACTTC	CASSLHEVRGSYEQYF
.	TRBJ2-3	TRBD2	TRBV2	TGTGCCAGCAGTGTAGTAGCGGGGGCGACTTGGGATACGCAGTATTTT	CASSVVAGATWDTQYF
.	TRBJ2-5	TRBD2	TRBV11-2	TGTGCCAGCAGCTTAGTTTCCTCGGTTCTAGCGGGAGTAAGGTTAAGGGGGGAGACCCAGTACTTC	CASSLVSSVLAGVRLRGETQYF
few	TRBJ1-2	.	TRBV29-1	TGCAGCGTTGGAGGGGTCCCGGCTGGCTACACCTTC	CSVGGVPAGYTF
.	TRBJ2-1	.	TRBV3-1	TGTGCCAGCAGCGCTCAGGGGAGCACGGAGGATGAGCAGTTCTTC	CASSAQGSTEDEQFF
.	TRBJ2-7	TRBD2	TRBV6-5	TGTGCCAGCAGACCGGGACTAACAACCTACGAGCAGTACTTC	CASRPGLTTYEQYF
.	TRBJ2-5	TRBD1	TRBV15	TGTGCCACCAGCAGCACAGGGGGCGCGGGGAAGACCCAGTACTTC	CATSSTGGAGKTQYF
.	TRBJ1-2	.	TRBV9	TGTGCCAGCAGCGTAGGGGGAAGGGAGGGCTATGGCTACACCTTC	CASSVGGREGYGYTF
.	TRBJ2-7	TRBD1	TRBV28	TGTGCCAGCAACAGGGGATCCTCCTACGAGCAGTACTTC	CASNRGSSYEQYF
few	TRBJ2-1	.	TRBV9	TGTGCCAGCAGCGTAGGAGAAGATCGGCAGTTCTTC	CASSVGEDRQFF
many	TRBJ2-3	TRBD1	TRBV29-1	TGCAGCGCGCGACAGGGCGGTGGCACAGATACGCAGTATTTT	CSARQGGGTDTQYF
few	TRBJ1-2	.	TRBV7-2	TGTGCCAGCAGCTTAGCCTTGCAGGGCTTCGGCTACACCTTC	CASSLALQGFGYTF
once	TRBJ1-1	.	TRBV18	TGTGCCAGCTCACCACAGGACGGGGCTGGAACTGAAGCTTTCTTT	CASSPQDGAGTEAFF
few	TRBJ2-5	.	TRBV4-1	TGCGCCAGCAGCCAAGTCGGGTTTAAAGAGACCCAGTACTTC	CASSQVGFKETQYF
few	TRBJ1-2	.	TRBV29-1	TGCAGCGTGGAAGGGGGTCGGGACTATGGCTACACCTTC	CSVEGGRDYGYTF
.	TRBJ2-7	TRBD1	TRBV12-3/TRBV12-4	TGTGCCAGCAGTGCGGGGACAGGGGGTGTCTACGAGCAGTACTTC	CASSAGTGGVYEQYF
.	TRBJ2-3	.	TRBV15	TGTGCCACCAATCAAGGGGTGCTCACAGATACGCAGTATTTT	CATNQGVLTDTQYF
few	TRBJ1-2	.	TRBV20-1	TGCAGTGCTAGAGTTCCGGGCGGTTACTATGGCTACACCTTC	CSARVPGGYYGYTF
.	TRBJ2-7	.	TRBV14	TGTGCCAGCAGCCAAGACAGTACCGCCTTGGAGACCCGGTACTTC	CASSQDSTALETRYF
.	TRBJ2-3	.	TRBV29-1	TGCAGCGCGGGGAGAGATACAGGGGAGGCAGATACGCAGTATTTT	CSAGRDTGEADTQYF
.	TRBJ2-7	TRBD1	TRBV24-1	TGTGCCACCAGTGATTTGCAGTACTTACAGGGGAATCGCGAGCAGTACTTC	CATSDLQYLQGNREQYF
.	TRBJ1-1	TRBD1	TRBV7-9	TGTGCCAGCAGCTTAGGGGACAGGGACCTCATGAACACTGAAGCTTTCTTT	CASSLGDRDLMNTEAFF
.	TRBJ1-6	.	TRBV21-1	TGTGCCAGCAGCACCCGGCAGGGGGAAAGGTGTAATTCACCCCTCCACTTT	CASSTRQGERCNSPLHF
.	TRBJ1-2	.	TRBV13	TGTGCCAGCGGCTTATACGGGAACTATGGCTACACCTTC	CASGLYGNYGYTF
few	TRBJ2-1	.	TRBV30	TGTGCCTGGAGTGGAGAATTTGAGCAGTTCTTC	CAWSGEFEQFF
few	TRBJ2-1	.	TRBV4-2	TGTGCCAGCAGCCAGAAGGAGGGGGGGATCTACAATGAGCAGTTCTTC	CASSQKEGGIYNEQFF
.	TRBJ2-3	.	TRBV6-5	TGTGCCAGCAGTCTCTACAGGGAGACAGATACGCAGTATTTT	CASSLYRETDTQYF
.	TRBJ2-3	.	TRBV7-9	TGTGCCAGCAGCTCGGGATTTTACACAGATACGCAGTATTTT	CASSSGFYTDTQYF
few	TRBJ2-3	.	TRBV6-4	TGTGCCAGCAGTGAAGAGGCAGAGAAAGATACGCAGTATTTT	CASSEEAEKDTQYF
.	TRBJ1-1	.	TRBV29-1	TGCAGCGTTGAATACGAGACGGGCACTGAAGCTTTCTTT	CSVEYETGTEAFF
.	TRBJ2-2	TRBD1	TRBV29-1	TGCAGCGTCCGGGACAGTCGCAACACCGGGGAGCTGTTTTTT	CSVRDSRNTGELFF
.	TRBJ1-2	.	TRBV10-3	TGTGCCATCACAAGAGAAGCCGGGGGCTACACCTTC	CAITREAGGYTF
.	TRBJ2-1	.	TRBV29-1	TGCAGCGTTGAAGATCCCGGGGATTGGAATGAGCAGTTCTTC	CSVEDPGDWNEQFF
.	TRBJ1-5	.	TRBV5-1	TGCGCCAGCAGCTTGCGAGGGCAGTACAATCAGCCCCAGCATTTT	CASSLRGQYNQPQHF
.	TRBJ2-2	.	TRBV27	TGTGCCAGCGGTTTAGGGGACACCGGGGAGCTGTTTTTT	CASGLGDTGELFF
.	TRBJ1-2	.	TRBV3-1	TGTGCCAGCAGCGACCCTGGGCTGGGAGCCTATGGCTACACCTTC	CASSDPGLGAYGYTF
.	TRBJ2-5	.	TRBV6-6	TGTGCCAGCAGTTCCGGCAACCAAGAGACCCAGTACTTC	CASSSGNQETQYF
once	TRBJ2-1	.	TRBV7-9	TGTGCCAGCAGCTTAGGGTTCAGGGCCACCTACAATGAGCAGTTCTTC	CASSLGFRATYNEQFF
.	TRBJ2-5	TRBD1	TRBV10-1	TGCGCCAGCAGTGATGGACAGGGGGTGGAGACCCAGTACTTC	CASSDGQGVETQYF
.	TRBJ2-7	TRBD2	TRBV20-1	TGCAGTGCTAGAGATCGCGGACTAGCGGGACGTTTCTACGAGCAGTACTTC	CSARDRGLAGRFYEQYF
few	TRBJ2-1	TRBD2	TRBV2	TGTGCCAGCACTAAGGCTAGCGGGATAGGTGAGCAGTTCTTC	CASTKASGIGEQFF
.	TRBJ2-7	TRBD2	TRBV5-1	TGCGCCAGCAGCCCAGCGGGGGGTGCCTACGAGCAGTACTTC	CASSPAGGAYEQYF